The entry that follows covers one TCR beta chain sequence. Original processing notes: Amplifying reference gene primers gave estimates of nucleated cell counts. Profiled with immunoSEQ multiplex PCR; TCRdb holds only in-frame clones, not every one. V, J and clone size reflect that table, while D and trimming were determined from the DNA. The table records about 320,000 clones, more than 70% of them present only once. This record comes from a study of blood T cell repertoires in COVID-19. Seattle cases were enrolled at active infection and followed longitudinally. The sample taken for sequencing was peripheral blood. This receptor was identified in a woman aged 30 to 39 with COVID-19, enrolled during active disease.

The CDR3 loop is CASSPRDRDEQYF. The CDR3 DNA sequence: TGTGCCAGCTCACCGCGGGACAGGGACGAGCAGTACTTC. The chain links TRBV18 to TRBJ2-7, with 9 bases matching TRBD1. This CDR3 spans 13 amino acids. Trimming at V came to 3 bases and at J to 5 bases, leaving 2 bases not matched to a gene. CDR1 is KGHSH and CDR2 is LQKENI in the germline V gene. The full variable domain, rest sourced from reference TRBV18 and TRBJ2-7, is NAGVMQNPRHLVRRRGQEARLRCSPMKGHSHVYWYRQLPEEGLKFMVYLQKENIIDESGMPKERFSAEFPKEGPSILRIQQVVRGDSAAYFCASSPRDRDEQYFGPGTRLTVT.